This T cell receptor (beta chain) was identified in a study of T cell repertoires in cytomegalovirus infection. Study summary: Public TCR beta signatures marked donors with CMV infection and the matching HLA. Study-level findings and limits: The study found HLA-C-restricted CMV-specific TCR beta clonotypes dominating the ex vivo response.

TCRdb ran MiXCR on the reads and lists one entry per CDR3 protein. The data hold about 920,000 distinct CDR3 sequences, with approximately 31% observed a single time. With 0 bases removed from V and 7 bases from J, the gap between germline ends came to 10 bases. This CDR3 is built from 14 residues. Germline loops: CDR1 LNHNV, CDR2 YYDKDF (reference sequence). This clonotype was seen more than once but under ten times. Its matching antigen is unknown. The genes are TRBV15 and TRBJ2-1; D might be TRBD1 (5 bases). The source is a human donor in good health (CMV status not recorded). Some clones in this sample may be carry-over from other donors' samples. The specimen comprised cultured CD8+ T cells from PBMCs, sampled from culture after CMV antigen stimulation. This CDR3 reads CATSRDRRGNEQFF. As DNA, the CDR3 is TGTGCCACCAGCAGAGATCGAAGGGGTAATGAGCAGTTCTTC.